The 25 T cell receptor beta chains given below trace back to one sample, sequenced in a study of blood T cell repertoires in COVID-19. Some clones are missing from TCRdb's copy, which holds only in-frame ones; the method was immunoSEQ multiplex PCR. The sample carries about 170,000 clones, approximately 79% recorded once. Sequenced sample: PBMCs or T cells enriched from blood (not recorded which). These receptor sequences come from a woman in her 70s in a cohort exposed to, infected with or recovered from COVID-19 (not recorded which).

This clone was seen more than once but under ten times. CDR3 sequence (DNA): TGTGCCAGCTCACTTTCTAGTGGGTCCTACAATGAGCAGTTCTTC. Translating it yields CASSLSSGSYNEQFF. V usage is TRBV18 and J usage is TRBJ2-1; D is uncertain. The ends were cut back, 4 bases at V and 1 base at J, with 11 bases in the middle. Germline assignment: CDR1 KGHSH and CDR2 LQKENI. The CDR3 loop spans 15 amino acids.

This clone was seen a few times. The chain links TRBV5-1 to TRBJ2-2; TRBD2 matches at 10 bases. The trim removed 1 base at V and 1 base at J, leaving 7 bases unmatched. Germline V gene sequence: CDR1 SGHRS, CDR2 YFSETQ. CDR3 length equals 18 residues. This chain's CDR3 is CASSLRSRTSGNTGELFF. In DNA form, the CDR3 reads TGCGCCAGCAGCTTGAGGTCAAGGACTAGCGGGAACACCGGGGAGCTGTTTTTT.

The chain couples TRBV5-1 to TRBJ1-5; D may be TRBD1 (6 bases). Trimming shortened V by 1 base and J by 0 bases, and 8 bases separated the two germline ends. CDR3 length: 15 amino acids. In germline, CDR1 is SGHRS, CDR2 YFSETQ. CDR3 DNA sequence: TGCGCCAGCAGCTTGTCAGGGGATAGCAATCAGCCCCAGCATTTT. This sequence encodes CASSLSGDSNQPQHF.

This clone was detected once. The chain couples TRBV7-9 to TRBJ2-1; perhaps TRBD2 as D (5 bases). With 3 bases removed from V and 0 bases from J, the gap between germline ends came to 6 bases. There are 14 residues in the CDR3. Per the germline V gene, CDR1 is SEHNR and CDR2 is FQNEAQ (reference sequence). The CDR3 sequence is CASSLTNSYNEQFF. The DNA for the CDR3 is TGTGCCAGCAGCTTGACTAACTCCTACAATGAGCAGTTCTTC. The whole variable domain, filled in from reference TRBV7-9 and TRBJ2-1, reads DTGVSQNPRHKITKRGQNVTFRCDPISEHNRLYWYRQTLGQGPEFLTYFQNEAQLEKSRLLSDRFSAERPKGSFSTLEIQRTEQGDSAMYLCASSLTNSYNEQFFGPGTRLTVL.

This chain uses TRBV29-1 with TRBJ2-7, with 8 positions matching TRBD1. The CDR3 is 14 amino acids. Germline V gene sequence: CDR1 SQVTM, CDR2 ANQGSEA. V was pared by 4 bases and J by 2 bases, with 7 bases of the junction left unmatched. CDR3 in DNA: TGCAGCGTTGTCAGGGACAGGTTAGCCTACGAGCAGTACTTC. It codes for CSVVRDRLAYEQYF.

CDR3 DNA sequence: TGCGCCAGCAGCTTGCGGTTTAGTGTGGACAGGGGTAGGCCGGGGAAAGGGTACGAGCAGTACTTC. The encoded protein is CASSLRFSVDRGRPGKGYEQYF. V gene TRBV5-1 combines with J gene TRBJ2-7, with TRBD1 matching 9 bases. Germline trimming cut 1 base from V and 4 bases from J; bases unmatched to any gene: 27. Per germline, CDR1 SGHRS and CDR2 YFSETQ. This CDR3 is built from 22 residues. Complete variable domain (other parts from reference TRBV5-1 and TRBJ2-7): KAGVTQTPRYLIKTRGQQVTLSCSPISGHRSVSWYQQTPGQGLQFLFEYFSETQRNKGNFPGRFSGRQFSNSRSEMNVSTLELGDSALYLCASSLRFSVDRGRPGKGYEQYFGPGTRLTVT.

The table lists this clone with a few counts. The V and J genes are TRBV5-8 and TRBJ2-1; 9 bases match TRBD2. The CDR3 has 16 residues. The V and J ends lost 4 bases and 7 bases, in that order; junction bases with no gene match: 12. Per germline, CDR1 SGHTS and CDR2 YDEGEE. This CDR3 reads CASSGRGLAARNEQFF. The CDR3, as DNA: TGTGCCAGCAGCGGTAGGGGACTAGCTGCACGGAATGAGCAGTTCTTC.

V gene TRBV3-1 (or the pseudogene TRBV3-2) combines with J gene TRBJ2-3, with TRBD2 identical over 7 bases. Germline loops: CDR1 LGHDT, CDR2 YNNKEL (reference sequence). The CDR3 contains 14 residues. The trim removed 1 base at V and 10 bases at J, leaving 8 bases unmatched. This CDR3 is CASSQGTSVRAQYF. The CDR3 coding sequence is TGTGCCAGCAGCCAAGGAACTAGCGTGAGGGCGCAGTATTTT.

The chain uses TRBV7-9 and TRBJ2-7; TRBD1 agrees at 7 bases. The CDR3 consists of 13 residues. CDR1 SEHNR and CDR2 FQNEAQ come from the germline V gene (reference sequence). After removal of 8 bases from V and 0 bases from J, the junction contained 4 bases not matched to a gene. The CDR3 spells CASGGQISYEQYF. The CDR3 region has the DNA TGTGCCAGCGGGGGACAGATCTCCTACGAGCAGTACTTC.

This clone has only a few counts. This rearrangement joins TRBV24-1 to TRBJ2-2, with 7 bases identical to TRBD1. CDR1 is KGHDR and CDR2 is SFDVKD in the germline V gene. CDR3 size: 15 residues. V dropped 7 bases and J dropped 1; count of bases not matched to a gene: 5. The CDR3 sequence is CATSRQGGNTGELFF. CDR3 sequence (DNA): TGTGCCACCAGCCGACAGGGTGGGAACACCGGGGAGCTGTTTTTT.

The CDR3 region has the DNA TGTGCCACCGCTTTGCTAGCGGGAGTCAATGAGCAGTTCTTC. Its translation is CATALLAGVNEQFF. This chain links TRBV21-1 with TRBJ2-1; the table's D call TRBD2 went unverified against the DNA. TRBV21-1 is noted as a pseudogene. The CDR3 loop spans 14 amino acids.

The V and J genes are TRBV10-2 and TRBJ1-1; TRBD1 might be the D (5 bases). Germline V gene lookup returns CDR1 WSHSY and CDR2 SAAADI. The V end lost 10 bases, the J end lost 1 base, and 13 bases lay between the germline ends. The CDR3 is made up of 13 amino acids. The CDR3 coding sequence is TGCGCCACGGAAACAGGTCCGAACACTGAAGCTTTCTTT. Translation: CATETGPNTEAFF.

The genes are TRBV11-2 and TRBJ2-1, with 7 bases matching TRBD2. CDR3 length: 13 residues. The germline V gene encodes CDR1 SGHAT and CDR2 FQNNGV. J gave up 13 bases and V 0 bases, and 6 bases lay outside the gene matches. The chain's CDR3 is CASSLELGAGQFF. The CDR3 region has the DNA TGTGCCAGCAGCTTAGAACTAGGAGCGGGACAGTTCTTC.

The genes are TRBV18 and TRBJ1-6, with D possibly being TRBD1 (6 bases). This CDR3 contains 16 residues. The germline gives CDR1 KGHSH, CDR2 LQKENI. V was shortened by 3 bases and J by 0 bases, with 9 bases between the two germline ends. The CDR3 nucleotides read TGTGCCAGCTCACCCCAGGGGCGCTCCTATAATTCACCCCTCCACTTT. Its protein is CASSPQGRSYNSPLHF.

The chain uses TRBV3-1 (or the pseudogene TRBV3-2) and TRBJ2-7; D is unclear. The CDR3 has 14 amino acids. Germline V gene sequence: CDR1 LGHDT, CDR2 YNNKEL (reference sequence). V was clipped by 0 bases and J by 4 bases, with 10 bases between them. CDR3 nucleotide sequence: TGTGCCAGCAGCCAAGAGGGCAGACGGTACGAGCAGTACTTC. It yields the protein CASSQEGRRYEQYF.

The CDR3 coding sequence is TGTGCCGCGTCCGACAGCCGAGCTGGAAACACCATATATTTT. The encoded protein is CAASDSRAGNTIYF. This chain connects TRBV10-3 to TRBJ1-3, with a possible D match to TRBD1 (5 bases). Germline CDR1 ENHRY, CDR2 SYGVKD. CDR3 length: 14 residues. V was clipped by 11 bases and J by 2 bases, with 16 bases between them.

This rearrangement joins TRBV7-9 to TRBJ2-7; TRBD1 agrees at 8 bases. Germline-derived CDR1 and CDR2 are SEHNR and FQNEAQ (reference sequence). There are 14 residues in the CDR3. J lost 4 bases, V lost 4 bases, and 6 bases had no gene match. The CDR3 bases are TGTGCCAGCAGCTCCCGGACAGGGCGGTACGAGCAGTACTTC. Translated, it gives CASSSRTGRYEQYF. The full variable domain, in which reference TRBV7-9 and TRBJ2-7 provide the parts outside the CDR3, is DTGVSQNPRHKITKRGQNVTFRCDPISEHNRLYWYRQTLGQGPEFLTYFQNEAQLEKSRLLSDRFSAERPKGSFSTLEIQRTEQGDSAMYLCASSSRTGRYEQYFGPGTRLTVT.

The chain carries TRBV5-1 and TRBJ2-2, with 14 positions matching TRBD2. The CDR3 is 17 residues long. Losses at the gene ends were 5 bases for V and 4 bases for J; bases not matched to a gene: 7. The germline CDR1 and CDR2 sequences are SGHRS and YFSETQ. Here the CDR3 reads CASSKGTSGSSTGELFF. The CDR3 region has the DNA TGCGCCAGCAGTAAAGGGACTAGCGGGAGTAGCACCGGGGAGCTGTTTTTT.

The rearrangement joins TRBV3-1 (or the pseudogene TRBV3-2) to TRBJ1-4; D gene uncertain. CDR1 is LGHDT, CDR2 YNNKEL, per germline (reference sequence). The CDR3 is 14 residues long. The V end lost 3 bases, the J end lost 1 base, and 6 bases lay between the germline ends. DNA for the CDR3: TGTGCCAGCAGCCACGGGATAACTAATGAAAAACTGTTTTTT. Its translation is CASSHGITNEKLFF.

J is TRBJ2-7 and V is TRBV4-1; the D is unclear. The CDR3 is 15 residues long. Germline CDR1 is MGHRA and CDR2 is YSYEKL. V was cut by 1 base and J by 2 bases, with 12 bases left in between. CDR3 nucleotides: TGCGCCAGCAGCCAAGGGTGGGCCGAGACCTACGAGCAGTACTTC. It yields the protein CASSQGWAETYEQYF.

In nucleotides, the CDR3 is TGTGCCAGCAGCTTAATGGGGGGTTCCTACGAGCAGTACTTC. Protein: CASSLMGGSYEQYF. This chain joins TRBV7-3 and TRBJ2-7, with D possibly matching TRBD2 (6 bases). The CDR3 contains 14 residues. Germline V gene data show CDR1 as SGHTA and CDR2 as FQGTGA. Trimming took off 1 base at V and 1 base at J, with 8 bases between the two ends. Combining the CDR3 with reference TRBV7-3 and TRBJ2-7 gives the whole variable domain GAGVSQTPSNKVTEKGKYVELRCDPISGHTALYWYRQSLGQGPEFLIYFQGTGAADDSGLPNDRFFAVRPEGSVSTLKIQRTERGDSAVYLCASSLMGGSYEQYFGPGTRLTVT.

The rearrangement uses TRBV2 and TRBJ2-1, with a weak D call TRBD2 (6 bases). The length of the CDR3 is 14 residues. V gave up 6 bases and J gave up 9 bases, with 18 bases separating them. From germline, CDR1 is SNHLY and CDR2 FYNNEI. The CDR3 is CASRWGLLTSEQFF. CDR3 sequence (DNA): TGTGCCAGCAGGTGGGGACTCCTAACCAGTGAGCAGTTCTTC.

There are a few counts of this clone. The chain uses TRBV30 and TRBJ2-3; TRBD1 agrees at 8 bases. Germline V CDR1 and CDR2: GTSNPN, SVGIG (reference sequence). J lost 4 bases, V lost 1 base, and 4 bases had no gene match. The CDR3 totals 14 residues. CDR3 amino acids: CAWSGGQGADTQYF. The CDR3 coding sequence is TGTGCCTGGAGTGGAGGACAGGGCGCAGATACGCAGTATTTT.

CDR3 DNA: TGCAGCGTGGCCGGACAGGGCGGACCCCTCGAGCAGTACTTC. It codes for CSVAGQGGPLEQYF. V is TRBV29-1 and J is TRBJ2-7, with 8 bases identical to TRBD1. Per germline, CDR1 SQVTM and CDR2 ANQGSEA. The V segment lost 6 bases and the J segment 6 bases; nucleotides outside the gene matches: 13. There are 14 residues in the CDR3.

This clone was counted only a few times. The gene calls are TRBV2 and TRBJ1-4; no clear D. The CDR3 is 13 residues long. The germline gives CDR1 SNHLY, CDR2 FYNNEI. V was pared by 4 bases and J by 5 bases, with 8 bases between. In nucleotides, the CDR3 is TGTGCCAGCAGTGTAGCACTCAATGAAAAACTGTTTTTT. This sequence encodes CASSVALNEKLFF.